Sequencing of this TCR beta chain was carried out in a study of Ad26.COV2.S vaccination and SARS-CoV-2 variants. The assay was immunoSEQ multiplex PCR, and TCRdb's table has in-frame clones only and misses some. The sample yields approximately 300,000 clones, 86% seen once. Stated treatment: 15 to 20 received Ad26.COV2.S at low or high dose, single or two shots; several received placebo; per-sample allocation not given. Material that was analyzed had been drawn on day 63 after the first vaccine or placebo injection. The receptor comes from a person between 18 and 59 years old who received the Ad26.COV2.S COVID-19 vaccine or a placebo. The specimen comprised peripheral blood, sampled in a trial of Ad26.COV2.S vaccine versus placebo.

The CDR3 DNA follows: TGTGCCAGCAGCGGAGAGACAGGGATAACAGATACGCAGTATTTT. Encoded protein: CASSGETGITDTQYF. The chain joins TRBV9 to TRBJ2-3, with 7 bases identical to TRBD1. Germline CDR1 is SGDLS and CDR2 is YYNGEE. There are 15 residues in the CDR3. The V segment lost 3 bases and the J segment 3 bases; nucleotides outside the gene matches: 7.